This is a list of T cell receptor beta chains from one sample in a study of T cells in Graves' hyperthyroidism and ophthalmopathy. MiXCR, applied by TCRdb to the multiplex PCR reads, yields one record per CDR3 protein. Of 300,000 to 450,000 distinct CDR3 sequences detected, approximately 14% appear once; the ten largest clones hold around a fifth. The sequencing input was blood. These TCRs come from a woman in her 30s with Graves' ophthalmopathy. CDR3s include the opening cysteine and the closing phenylalanine or tryptophan. The D gene is left open where the match is weak. Some rows mark clone size as missing; the rest say once, few, many or name a class of expanded clone.

-	TRBJ2-5	TRBV28	many	TGTGCCAGCAGTTTCGGAACTCAAGAGACCCAGTACTTC	CASSFGTQETQYF
-	TRBJ1-3	TRBV6-1	many	TGTGCCAGCAGCGTCCAGGGGAAGACTGGAAACACCATATATTTT	CASSVQGKTGNTIYF
TRBD1	TRBJ2-2	TRBV27	many	TGTGCCAGTTCGGGAGACAGGGGATTCACCGGGGAGCTGTTTTTT	CASSGDRGFTGELFF
-	TRBJ1-5	TRBV7-3	many	TGTGCCAGCAGCCCCCGGGAGGGGATGGTCCCCCGCAATCAGCCCCAGCATTTT	CASSPREGMVPRNQPQHF
TRBD1	TRBJ1-2	TRBV3-1	few	TGTGCCAGCAGCCAAGCCTCTGATGCGGGACAGGGGACCTTC	CASSQASDAGQGTF
-	TRBJ2-1	TRBV10-3	few	TGTGCCATCGTCAGCTCCTACAATGAGCAGTTCTTC	CAIVSSYNEQFF
-	TRBJ2-1	TRBV15	-	TGTGCCACCTGGAAGGGATCTTCCGACAATGAGCAGTTCTTC	CATWKGSSDNEQFF
TRBD2	TRBJ2-5	TRBV3-1	-	TGTGCCAGCAGCCAAGGGGCTAGCGGGGACCCTCAAGAGACCCAGTACTTC	CASSQGASGDPQETQYF
TRBD1	TRBJ2-2	TRBV2	many	TGTGCCAGCAGTGAAGCGGGGACAGGGCCCTACACCGGGGAGCTGTTTTTT	CASSEAGTGPYTGELFF
-	TRBJ2-2	TRBV14	few	TGTGCCAGCAGGGACCAGGGGCTAATCGGGGAGCTGTTTTTT	CASRDQGLIGELFF
-	TRBJ1-2	TRBV7-9	many	TGTGCCAGCAGCATAAAGACGGCGTTGGGTGGCTACACCTTC	CASSIKTALGGYTF
TRBD1	TRBJ2-7	TRBV9	few	TGTGCCAGCAGCGTAGCGACAGGGGGAGGTGGGGAGCAGTACTTC	CASSVATGGGGEQYF
-	TRBJ1-2	TRBV20-1	many	TGCAGTGCTAGTATGGGGGCCGGCTACACCTTC	CSASMGAGYTF
TRBD2	TRBJ2-5	TRBV11-2	many	TGTGCCAGCAGCCCTCGTGAGGGAGGGGAGACCCAGTACTTC	CASSPREGGETQYF
TRBD2	TRBJ2-1	TRBV12-3/TRBV12-4	many	TGTGCCAGCGCGGGGGCTAGCGGGGACAATGGGCAGTTCTTC	CASAGASGDNGQFF
-	TRBJ1-2	TRBV28	many	TGTGCCAGCAGTTTATGGGATCTGCACAACTATGGCTACACCTTC	CASSLWDLHNYGYTF
-	TRBJ1-6	TRBV7-2	-	TGTGCCAGCAGCTTAGAGGGACCGAAAACGGCCTATAATTCACCCCTCCACTTT	CASSLEGPKTAYNSPLHF
-	TRBJ2-1	TRBV12-5	few	TGTGCTAGTGGTTTGGTGGACCTTACAGGGCGTAAGCAGTTCTTC	CASGLVDLTGRKQFF
-	TRBJ1-6	TRBV24-1	many	TGTGCCACCAGTGACAGAAGGATTAATTCACCCCTCCACTTT	CATSDRRINSPLHF
-	TRBJ2-7	TRBV7-9	many	TGTGCCAGCAGCTTAGACGGGTTCGAGTACGAGCAGTACTTC	CASSLDGFEYEQYF
TRBD1	TRBJ1-2	TRBV7-9	many	TGTGCCAGCAGCTTAGCGGAGGGGGCGAATGGCTACACCTTC	CASSLAEGANGYTF
-	TRBJ2-2	TRBV20-1	many	TGCAGTGTCCCGAAGCCAGGCTGGGGCACCGGGGAGCTGTTTTTT	CSVPKPGWGTGELFF
TRBD1	TRBJ1-2	TRBV28	many	TGTGCCAGCAGTCCCTCCAGGGGAGGGGGCGGCTACACCTTC	CASSPSRGGGGYTF
-	TRBJ2-7	TRBV10-3	few	TGTGCCATCAGTGATGGACACGAGCAGTACTTC	CAISDGHEQYF
-	TRBJ1-3	TRBV5-1	few	TGCGCCAGCAGCTTGGGTGGGGGAATCTCTGGAAACACCATATATTTT	CASSLGGGISGNTIYF
-	TRBJ2-3	TRBV28	many	TGTGCCAGCAGTCAAGTGCAAGGGGCAGTAGATACGCAGTATTTT	CASSQVQGAVDTQYF
-	TRBJ2-3	TRBV28	many	TGTGCCAGCAGTTCATCACAGGGCGCCACAGATACGCAGTATTTT	CASSSSQGATDTQYF
-	TRBJ1-1	TRBV24-1	-	TGTGCCACCAGTGAGAGTGGGCGGACTGAAGCTTTCTTT	CATSESGRTEAFF
-	TRBJ2-1	TRBV7-2	once	TGTGCCAGCAGCTTAGACAGGAGTGACAATGAGCCGTTCTTC	CASSLDRSDNEPFF
TRBD1	TRBJ1-2	TRBV6-2/TRBV6-3	-	TGTGCCAGAGCCGGGACAGGGAGTTATGGCTACACCTTC	CARAGTGSYGYTF
TRBD1	TRBJ1-1	TRBV19	few	TGTGCCAGTAGTCCGAGGACAGGGGAGTTTGGGGCTGAAGCTTTCTTT	CASSPRTGEFGAEAFF
TRBD1	TRBJ1-2	TRBV20-1	many	TGCAGTGCTAGAGATCGGGTTAGGGGGCGCCTCTATGGCTACACCTTC	CSARDRVRGRLYGYTF
TRBD2	TRBJ2-1	TRBV2	-	TGTGCCAGCAGGTTGCGGGAGGGCCTGGACAATGAGCAGTTCTTC	CASRLREGLDNEQFF
-	TRBJ2-3	TRBV20-1	few	TGCAGTGCTAGAGGGAGTGGTAGTGCAGATACGCAGTATTTT	CSARGSGSADTQYF
TRBD1	TRBJ1-1	TRBV28	many	TGTGCCAGCTCCCGAGGGAGACAGGGCCTCACTGAAGCTTTCTTT	CASSRGRQGLTEAFF
-	TRBJ2-7	TRBV20-1	-	TGCAGTGCTAGAGTCAAGTGGGCGGCAACTACCTACGAGCAGTACTTC	CSARVKWAATTYEQYF
TRBD1	TRBJ2-7	TRBV18	-	TGTGCCAGCTCACCAATAGGACAGGGGGCCAAAAATGAGCAGTACTTC	CASSPIGQGAKNEQYF
-	TRBJ1-1	TRBV10-3	many	TGTGCCATCAGTGAGTCAGAGGGTGTCACTGAAGCTTTCTTT	CAISESEGVTEAFF
-	TRBJ1-1	TRBV28	many	TGTGCCAGCAGAGCTGACAGGTTTTCGGTGAACACTGAAGCTTTCTTT	CASRADRFSVNTEAFF
TRBD2	TRBJ2-3	TRBV5-1	many	TGCGCCAGCAGGTATGCCGGGACTAGCGGATTTTCTAGCACAGATACGCAGTATTTT	CASRYAGTSGFSSTDTQYF
-	TRBJ2-5	TRBV19	-	TGTGCCACCAGAACCAGGGGAGAGACCCAGTACTTC	CATRTRGETQYF
TRBD2	TRBJ2-1	TRBV28	many	TGTGCCAGCAGTAGCGGGGGGGGTTACAATGAGCAGTTCTTC	CASSSGGGYNEQFF
TRBD2	TRBJ2-6	TRBV5-1	few	TGCGCCAGCAGCTTGGGCGGGGGGACTCGACTCTCTGGGGCCAACGTCCTGACTTTC	CASSLGGGTRLSGANVLTF
-	TRBJ2-3	TRBV10-3	many	TGTGCCATCAGTGGTGCCGATACGCAGTATTTT	CAISGADTQYF
-	TRBJ2-3	TRBV28	-	TGTGCCAGCAGTTTATCTGGCCCAAACACGCAGTATTTT	CASSLSGPNTQYF
TRBD1	TRBJ1-1	TRBV20-1	many	TGCAGTGCCCTGGACAGGGCGAACACTGAAGCTTTCTTT	CSALDRANTEAFF
TRBD1	TRBJ1-2	TRBV11-3	many	TGTGCCAGCAGCCCCCGAAGGGACAGCCCTAACTATGGCTACACCTTC	CASSPRRDSPNYGYTF
TRBD1	TRBJ2-3	TRBV27	many	TGTGCCAGCAGTTCCAAGGACAGGTCACCGCATACGCAGTATTTT	CASSSKDRSPHTQYF
TRBD2	TRBJ2-1	TRBV6-2/TRBV6-3	few	TGTGCCAGCAGCCGGGGGGACGTTGGTGAGCAGTTCTTC	CASSRGDVGEQFF
-	TRBJ2-5	TRBV20-1	-	TGCAGTGCTGGGGAGGCAGGGGAGACCCAGTACTTC	CSAGEAGETQYF
-	TRBJ2-5	TRBV5-8	many	TGTGCCAGCAGCCTCCCAAAAGAGACCCAGTACTTC	CASSLPKETQYF
-	TRBJ2-1	TRBV18	many	TGTGCCAGCTCACCAGGGTATTCTTACAATGAGCAGTTCTTC	CASSPGYSYNEQFF
-	TRBJ2-5	TRBV7-8	many	TGTGCCAGCAGATCATCCGGGACCAGAGGAGAGACCCAGTACTTC	CASRSSGTRGETQYF